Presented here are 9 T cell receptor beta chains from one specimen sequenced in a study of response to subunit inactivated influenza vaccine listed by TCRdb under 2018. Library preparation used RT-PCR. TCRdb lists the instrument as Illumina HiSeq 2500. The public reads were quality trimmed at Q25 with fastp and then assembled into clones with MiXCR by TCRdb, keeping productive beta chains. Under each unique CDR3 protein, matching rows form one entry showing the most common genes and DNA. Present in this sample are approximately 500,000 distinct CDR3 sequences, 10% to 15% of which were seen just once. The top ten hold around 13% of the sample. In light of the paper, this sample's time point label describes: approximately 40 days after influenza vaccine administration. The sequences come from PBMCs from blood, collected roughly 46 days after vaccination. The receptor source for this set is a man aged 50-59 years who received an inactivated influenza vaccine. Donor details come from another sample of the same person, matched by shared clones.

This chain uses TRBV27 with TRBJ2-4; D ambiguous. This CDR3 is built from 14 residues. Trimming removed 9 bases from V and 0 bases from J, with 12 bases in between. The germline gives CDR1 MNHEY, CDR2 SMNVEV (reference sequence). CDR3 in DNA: TGTGCCAGTTCCCCTTCCCTAGCCAAAAACATTCAGTACTTC. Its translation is CASSPSLAKNIQYF.

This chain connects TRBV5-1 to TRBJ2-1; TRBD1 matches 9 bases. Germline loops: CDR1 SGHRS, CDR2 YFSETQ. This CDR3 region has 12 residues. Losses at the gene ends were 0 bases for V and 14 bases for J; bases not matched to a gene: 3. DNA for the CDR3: TGCGCCAGCAGCTTGGTGGGACAGGGTGAGTTCTTC. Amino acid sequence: CASSLVGQGEFF. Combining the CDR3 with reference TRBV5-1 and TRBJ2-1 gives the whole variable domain KAGVTQTPRYLIKTRGQQVTLSCSPISGHRSVSWYQQTPGQGLQFLFEYFSETQRNKGNFPGRFSGRQFSNSRSEMNVSTLELGDSALYLCASSLVGQGEFFGPGTRLTVL.

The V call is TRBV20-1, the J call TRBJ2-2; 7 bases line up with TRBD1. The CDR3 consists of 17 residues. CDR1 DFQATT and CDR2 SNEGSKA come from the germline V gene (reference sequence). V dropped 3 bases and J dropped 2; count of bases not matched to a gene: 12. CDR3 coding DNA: TGCAGTGCTAGGCGGTCCTGGACAGGAGCTAACACCGGGGAGCTGTTTTTT. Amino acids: CSARRSWTGANTGELFF.

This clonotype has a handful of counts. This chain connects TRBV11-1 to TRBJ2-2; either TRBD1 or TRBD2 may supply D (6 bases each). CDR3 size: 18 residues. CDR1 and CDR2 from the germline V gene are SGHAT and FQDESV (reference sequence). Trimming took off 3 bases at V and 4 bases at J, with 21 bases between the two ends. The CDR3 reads CASSFREDRAVATGELFF. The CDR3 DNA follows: TGTGCCAGCAGCTTCAGGGAGGACAGAGCAGTTGCCACCGGGGAGCTGTTTTTT.

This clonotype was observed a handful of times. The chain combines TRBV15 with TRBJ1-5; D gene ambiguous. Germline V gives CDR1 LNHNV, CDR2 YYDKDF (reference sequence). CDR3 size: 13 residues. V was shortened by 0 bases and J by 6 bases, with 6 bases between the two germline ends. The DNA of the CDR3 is TGTGCCACCAGCAGAGATCGCACTCAGCCCCAGCATTTT. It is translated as CATSRDRTQPQHF.

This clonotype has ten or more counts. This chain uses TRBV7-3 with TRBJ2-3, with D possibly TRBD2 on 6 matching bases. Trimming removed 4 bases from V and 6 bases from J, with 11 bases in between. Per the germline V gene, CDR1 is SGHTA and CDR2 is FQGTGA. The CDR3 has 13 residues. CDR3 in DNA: TGTGCCAGCAGCTGGGAGGCGTATGATACGCAGTATTTT. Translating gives CASSWEAYDTQYF. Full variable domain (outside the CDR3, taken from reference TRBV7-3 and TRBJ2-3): GAGVSQTPSNKVTEKGKYVELRCDPISGHTALYWYRQSLGQGPEFLIYFQGTGAADDSGLPNDRFFAVRPEGSVSTLKIQRTERGDSAVYLCASSWEAYDTQYFGPGTRLTVL.

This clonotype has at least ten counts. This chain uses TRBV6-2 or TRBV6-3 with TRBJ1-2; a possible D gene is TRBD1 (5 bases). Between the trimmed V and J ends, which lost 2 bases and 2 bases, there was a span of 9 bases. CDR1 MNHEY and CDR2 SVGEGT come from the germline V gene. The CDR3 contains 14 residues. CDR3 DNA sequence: TGTGCCAGCAGTTACCTGGACACGAACTATGGCTACACCTTC. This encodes CASSYLDTNYGYTF.

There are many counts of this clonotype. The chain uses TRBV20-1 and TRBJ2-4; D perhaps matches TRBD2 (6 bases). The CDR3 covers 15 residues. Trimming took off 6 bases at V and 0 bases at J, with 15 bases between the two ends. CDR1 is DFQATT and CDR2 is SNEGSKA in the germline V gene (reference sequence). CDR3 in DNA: TGCAGTGCGCAGACTAGGAACCTAGCCAAAAACATTCAGTACTTC. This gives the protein CSAQTRNLAKNIQYF.

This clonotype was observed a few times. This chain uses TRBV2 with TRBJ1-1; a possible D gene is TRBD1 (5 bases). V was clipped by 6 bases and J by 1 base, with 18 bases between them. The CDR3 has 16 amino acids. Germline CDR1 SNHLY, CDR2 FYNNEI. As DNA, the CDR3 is TGTGCCAGCAGGAACTACGGCGGGGGAGGGAACACTGAAGCTTTCTTT. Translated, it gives CASRNYGGGGNTEAFF.